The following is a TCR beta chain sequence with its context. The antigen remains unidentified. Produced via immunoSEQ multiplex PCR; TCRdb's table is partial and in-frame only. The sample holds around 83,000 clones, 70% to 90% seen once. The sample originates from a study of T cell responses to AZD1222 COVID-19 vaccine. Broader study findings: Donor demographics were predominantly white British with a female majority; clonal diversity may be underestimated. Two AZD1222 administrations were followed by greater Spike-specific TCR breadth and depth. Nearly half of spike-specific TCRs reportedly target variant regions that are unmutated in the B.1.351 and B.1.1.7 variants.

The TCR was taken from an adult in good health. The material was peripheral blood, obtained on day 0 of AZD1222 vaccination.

CDR3 nucleotide sequence: TGTGCCATCAGGGGTTCCAGCGGGAGCTGGTACGAGCAGTACTTC. Translation: CAIRGSSGSWYEQYF. This chain joins TRBV10-3 and TRBJ2-7; TRBD2 agrees at 8 bases. J lost 4 bases, V lost 6 bases, and 11 bases had no gene match. CDR3 length: 15 residues. Germline CDR1 is ENHRY and CDR2 is SYGVKD.